The present T cell receptor (beta chain) was sequenced within a study of T cells in tumors after PD-1 blockade. Study findings and constraints: Blood contained 40% to 50% of the tumor's TCR clonotypes.

Points on this clone: Antigen specificity is unknown.

This CDR3 spans 14 amino acids. V gave up 1 base and J gave up 6 bases, with 8 bases separating them. Some clones are missing from TCRdb's copy, which holds only in-frame ones; the method was immunoSEQ multiplex PCR. The table lists under 75,000 clones, under 80% of them singletons, with 4.7% in the top ten. The rearrangement joins TRBV5-3 to TRBJ1-6, with a possible D match to TRBD1 (6 bases). TRBV5-3 is known as an ORF, though its function is uncertain. This TCR derives from a human donor with basal cell carcinoma. The sequencing used PBMCs, collected after anti-PD-1 treatment. The CDR3 region has the DNA TGTGCCAGAAGCTTGCAGGGGTTTAATTCACCCCTCCACTTT. Its translation is CARSLQGFNSPLHF.